This TCR beta chain was observed in a study of long-term antiretroviral therapy in people with HIV. Points from the study as a whole: ART adherence, viral resistance and therapy changes went undocumented. Repertoires from HIV showed CDR3 length ranges narrower than those of controls.

In the case of this clone: The antigen is not known.

The length of the CDR3 is 15 residues. J gave up 3 bases and V 3 bases, and 4 bases lay outside the gene matches. Germline CDR1 reads SGHVS; CDR2 reads FQNEAQ. Running of the v3.0 immunoSEQ assay took place at survey level. The table came from immunoSEQ multiplex PCR; TCRdb's copy has only in-frame clones and leaves some out. The data show about 18,000 clones, with roughly 80% seen just once and more than 15% held by the top ten. Each participant with HIV received care in the United States. The chain uses TRBV7-8 and TRBJ2-1, with TRBD2 matching 8 bases. This material consisted of unsorted PBMCs, taken 0.6 years after starting antiretroviral therapy. This clonotype was sampled from a woman aged 18 to 35 with HIV. The CDR3 DNA follows: TGTGCCAGCAGCTTCGTAGCGGGACTCTACAATGAGCAGTTCTTC. Translating it yields CASSFVAGLYNEQFF.